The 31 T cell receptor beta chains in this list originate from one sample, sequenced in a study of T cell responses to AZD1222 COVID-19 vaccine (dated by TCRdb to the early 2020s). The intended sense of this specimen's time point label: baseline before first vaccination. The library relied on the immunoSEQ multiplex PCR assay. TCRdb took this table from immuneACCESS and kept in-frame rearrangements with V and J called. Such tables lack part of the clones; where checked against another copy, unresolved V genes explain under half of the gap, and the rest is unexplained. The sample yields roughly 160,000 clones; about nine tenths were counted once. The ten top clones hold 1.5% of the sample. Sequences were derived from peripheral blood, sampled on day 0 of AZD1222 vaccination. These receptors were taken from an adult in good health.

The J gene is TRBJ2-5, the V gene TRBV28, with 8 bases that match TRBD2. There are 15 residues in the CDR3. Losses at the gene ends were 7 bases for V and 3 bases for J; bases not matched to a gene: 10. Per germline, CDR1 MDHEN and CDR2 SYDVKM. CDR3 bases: TGTGCCAGCAACTCCCCTAGCGGGCCCGAAGAGACCCAGTACTTC. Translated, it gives CASNSPSGPEETQYF.

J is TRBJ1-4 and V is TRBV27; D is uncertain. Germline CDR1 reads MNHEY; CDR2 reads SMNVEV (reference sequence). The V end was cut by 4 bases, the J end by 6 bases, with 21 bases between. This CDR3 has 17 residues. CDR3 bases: TGTGCCAGCAGTTCCCAAGGCCCCCCAAAGAGGGATGAAAAACTGTTTTTT. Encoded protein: CASSSQGPPKRDEKLFF.

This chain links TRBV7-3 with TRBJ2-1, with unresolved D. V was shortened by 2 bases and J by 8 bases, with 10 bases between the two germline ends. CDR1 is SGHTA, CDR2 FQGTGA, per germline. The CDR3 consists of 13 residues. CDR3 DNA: TGTGCCAGCAGCTTACTAGATGGCGATGAGCAGTTCTTC. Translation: CASSLLDGDEQFF. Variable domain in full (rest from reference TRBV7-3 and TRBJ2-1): GAGVSQTPSNKVTEKGKYVELRCDPISGHTALYWYRQSLGQGPEFLIYFQGTGAADDSGLPNDRFFAVRPEGSVSTLKIQRTERGDSAVYLCASSLLDGDEQFFGPGTRLTVL.

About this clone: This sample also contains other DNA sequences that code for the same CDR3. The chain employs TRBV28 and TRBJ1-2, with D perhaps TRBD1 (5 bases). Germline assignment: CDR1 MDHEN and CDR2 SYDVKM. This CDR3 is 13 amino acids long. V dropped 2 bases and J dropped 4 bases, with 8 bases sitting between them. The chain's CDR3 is CASSLGRAYGYTF. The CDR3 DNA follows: TGTGCCAGCAGTTTAGGCAGGGCCTATGGCTACACCTTC.

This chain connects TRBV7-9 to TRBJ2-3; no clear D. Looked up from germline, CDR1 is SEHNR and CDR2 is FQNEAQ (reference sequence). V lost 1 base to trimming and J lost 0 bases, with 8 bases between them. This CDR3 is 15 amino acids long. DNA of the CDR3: TGTGCCAGCAGCTTAGGAGAATCTAGCACAGATACGCAGTATTTT. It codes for CASSLGESSTDTQYF.

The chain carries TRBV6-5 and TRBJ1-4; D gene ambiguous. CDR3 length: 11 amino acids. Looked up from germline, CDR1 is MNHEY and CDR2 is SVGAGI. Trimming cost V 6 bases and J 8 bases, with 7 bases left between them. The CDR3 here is CASRGGEKLFF. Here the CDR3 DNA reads TGTGCCAGCAGGGGAGGAGAAAAACTGTTTTTT.

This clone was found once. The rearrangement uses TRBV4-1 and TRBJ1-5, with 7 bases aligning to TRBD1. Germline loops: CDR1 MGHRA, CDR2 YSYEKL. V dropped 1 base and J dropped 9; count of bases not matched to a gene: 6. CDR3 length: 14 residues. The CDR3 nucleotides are TGCGCCAGCAGCCAAGGACAGGGTTGGAGGCCCCAGCATTTT. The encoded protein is CASSQGQGWRPQHF.

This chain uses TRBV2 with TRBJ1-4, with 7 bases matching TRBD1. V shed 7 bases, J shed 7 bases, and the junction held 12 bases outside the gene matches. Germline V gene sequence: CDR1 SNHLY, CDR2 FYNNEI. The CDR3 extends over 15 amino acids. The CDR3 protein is CASNSQGGAGEKLFF. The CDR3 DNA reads TGTGCCAGCAACTCCCAGGGGGGGGCGGGTGAAAAACTGTTTTTT.

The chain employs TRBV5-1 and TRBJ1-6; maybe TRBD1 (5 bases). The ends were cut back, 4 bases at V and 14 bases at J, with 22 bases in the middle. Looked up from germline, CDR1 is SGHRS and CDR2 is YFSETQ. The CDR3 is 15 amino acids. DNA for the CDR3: TGCGCCAGCAGCCTCACCGGGACCGAAGTGTGGGCCCTCCACTTT. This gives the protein CASSLTGTEVWALHF. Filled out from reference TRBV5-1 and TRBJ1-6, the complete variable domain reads KAGVTQTPRYLIKTRGQQVTLSCSPISGHRSVSWYQQTPGQGLQFLFEYFSETQRNKGNFPGRFSGRQFSNSRSEMNVSTLELGDSALYLCASSLTGTEVWALHFGNGTRLTVT.

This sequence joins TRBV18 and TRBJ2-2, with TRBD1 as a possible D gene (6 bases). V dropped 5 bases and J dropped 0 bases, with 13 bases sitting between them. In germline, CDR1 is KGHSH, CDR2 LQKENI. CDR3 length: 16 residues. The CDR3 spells CASSYRVDTNTGELFF. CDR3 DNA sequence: TGTGCCAGCTCATACAGGGTCGACACGAACACCGGGGAGCTGTTTTTT.

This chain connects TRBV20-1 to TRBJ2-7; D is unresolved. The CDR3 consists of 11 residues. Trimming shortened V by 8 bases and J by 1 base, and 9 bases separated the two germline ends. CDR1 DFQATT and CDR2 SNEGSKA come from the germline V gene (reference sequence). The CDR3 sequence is CSQQKSYEQYF. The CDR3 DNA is TGCAGTCAGCAGAAGTCCTACGAGCAGTACTTC.

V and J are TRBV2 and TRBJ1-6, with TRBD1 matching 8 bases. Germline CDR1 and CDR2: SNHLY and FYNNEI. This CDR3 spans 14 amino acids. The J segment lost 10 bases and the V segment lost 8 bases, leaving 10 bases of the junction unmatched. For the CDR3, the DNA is TGTGCCAGCGGAGGACAGGGCGGGGGATCACCCCTCCACTTT. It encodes CASGGQGGGSPLHF.

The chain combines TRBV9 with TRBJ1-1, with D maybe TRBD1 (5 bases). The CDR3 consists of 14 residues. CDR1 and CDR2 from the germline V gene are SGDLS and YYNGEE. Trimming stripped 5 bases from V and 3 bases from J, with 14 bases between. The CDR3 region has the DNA TGTGCCAGCAGTGGGACGGGGGTCGACACTGAAGCTTTCTTT. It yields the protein CASSGTGVDTEAFF.

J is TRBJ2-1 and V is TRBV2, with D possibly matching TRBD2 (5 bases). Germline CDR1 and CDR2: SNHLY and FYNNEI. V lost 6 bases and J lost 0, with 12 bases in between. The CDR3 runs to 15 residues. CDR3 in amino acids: CASRRTASSYNEQFF. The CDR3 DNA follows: TGTGCCAGCAGGAGGACTGCGAGCTCCTACAATGAGCAGTTCTTC.

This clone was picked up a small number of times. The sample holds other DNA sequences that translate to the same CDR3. The CDR3 DNA follows: TGCGCCAGCAGCTTGCAAGAGACCCAGTACTTC. Translated: CASSLQETQYF. V and J are TRBV5-1 and TRBJ2-5, with D unresolved. V was shortened by 1 base and J by 2 bases, with 0 bases between the two germline ends. In germline, CDR1 is SGHRS, CDR2 YFSETQ. The CDR3 sequence is 11 residues long.

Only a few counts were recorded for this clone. CDR3 DNA: TGTGCCAGCAGCCCCTTACGGGGGGGGGAGCAGTACTTC. Translating gives CASSPLRGGEQYF. V usage is TRBV7-2 and J usage is TRBJ2-7; 8 bases are a match to TRBD2. V lost 5 bases to trimming and J lost 7 bases; unmatched junction nucleotides: 7. The CDR3 is 13 amino acids. Per the germline V gene, CDR1 is SGHTA and CDR2 is FQGNSA.

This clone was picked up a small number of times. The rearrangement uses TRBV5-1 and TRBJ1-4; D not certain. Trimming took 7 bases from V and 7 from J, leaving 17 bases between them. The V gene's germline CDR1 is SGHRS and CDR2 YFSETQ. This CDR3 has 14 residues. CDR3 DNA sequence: TGCGCCAGCGCAGAGAGGCCACTAGGTGAAAAACTGTTTTTT. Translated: CASAERPLGEKLFF.

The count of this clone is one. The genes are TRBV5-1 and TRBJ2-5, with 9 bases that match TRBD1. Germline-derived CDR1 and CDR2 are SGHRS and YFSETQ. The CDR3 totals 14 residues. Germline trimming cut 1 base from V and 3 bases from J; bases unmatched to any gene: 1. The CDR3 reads CASSLTGGKETQYF. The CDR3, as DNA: TGCGCCAGCAGCTTGACAGGGGGCAAAGAGACCCAGTACTTC.

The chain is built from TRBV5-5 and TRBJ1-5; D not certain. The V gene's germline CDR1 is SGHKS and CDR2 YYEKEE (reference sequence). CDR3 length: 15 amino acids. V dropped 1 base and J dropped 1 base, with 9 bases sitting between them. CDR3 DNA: TGTGCCAGCAGCTTGTTGCTGGTGAGCAATCAGCCCCAGCATTTT. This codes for CASSLLLVSNQPQHF. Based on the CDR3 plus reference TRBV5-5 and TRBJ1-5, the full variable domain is DAGVTQSPTHLIKTRGQQVTLRCSPISGHKSVSWYQQVLGQGPQFIFQYYEKEERGRGNFPDRFSARQFPNYSSELNVNALLLGDSALYLCASSLLLVSNQPQHFGDGTRLSIL.

Written as DNA, the CDR3 is TGTGCCAGCAGCCAAGGATTAAGTGGGGGACAGGGTGTTTGGGGCGGTGAAAAACTGTTTTTT. Protein product: CASSQGLSGGQGVWGGEKLFF. This chain joins TRBV3-1 (or the pseudogene TRBV3-2) and TRBJ1-4; 9 bases are a match to TRBD1. Germline CDR1 is LGHDT and CDR2 is YNNKEL (reference sequence). This CDR3 is 21 amino acids long. V shed 1 base and J 7 bases; nucleotides not matched to a gene: 22.

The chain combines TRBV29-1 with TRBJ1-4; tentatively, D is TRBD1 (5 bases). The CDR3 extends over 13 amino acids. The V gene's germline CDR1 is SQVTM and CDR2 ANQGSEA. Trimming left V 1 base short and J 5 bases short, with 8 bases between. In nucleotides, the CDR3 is TGCAGCGTTGAAGTGACAGCGAATGAAAAACTGTTTTTT. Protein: CSVEVTANEKLFF.

CDR3 coding DNA: TGCGCCAGCAGTTGGGGCTCCTACAATGAGCAGTTCTTC. Translating gives CASSWGSYNEQFF. The chain has TRBV10-2 and TRBJ2-1, with no clear D. Trimming took off 5 bases at V and 0 bases at J, with 5 bases between the two ends. In germline, CDR1 is WSHSY, CDR2 SAAADI. The CDR3 has 13 amino acids.

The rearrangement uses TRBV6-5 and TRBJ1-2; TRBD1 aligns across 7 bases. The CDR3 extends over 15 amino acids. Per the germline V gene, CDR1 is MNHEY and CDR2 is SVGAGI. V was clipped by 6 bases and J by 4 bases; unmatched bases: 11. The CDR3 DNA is TGTGCCAGCAGCCCGGGACAGAAGGGCCCCTATGGCTACACCTTC. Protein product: CASSPGQKGPYGYTF.

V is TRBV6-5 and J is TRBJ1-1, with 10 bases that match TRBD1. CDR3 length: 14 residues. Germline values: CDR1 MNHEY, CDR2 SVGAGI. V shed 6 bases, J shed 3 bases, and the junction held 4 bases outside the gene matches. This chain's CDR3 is CASRPDRGHTEAFF. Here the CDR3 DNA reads TGTGCCAGCAGACCAGACAGGGGGCACACTGAAGCTTTCTTT.

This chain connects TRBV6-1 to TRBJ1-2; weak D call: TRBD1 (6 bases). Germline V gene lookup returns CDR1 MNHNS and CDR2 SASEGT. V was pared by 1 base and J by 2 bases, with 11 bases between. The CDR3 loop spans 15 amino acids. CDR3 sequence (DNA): TGTGCCAGCAGTGAAGGACAGGTCCAAAACTATGGCTACACCTTC. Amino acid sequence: CASSEGQVQNYGYTF.

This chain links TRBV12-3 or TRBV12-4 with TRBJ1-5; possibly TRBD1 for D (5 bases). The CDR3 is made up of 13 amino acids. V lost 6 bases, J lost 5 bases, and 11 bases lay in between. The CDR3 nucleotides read TGTGCCAGCAGCGGACAAGGGCATCAGCCCCAGCATTTT. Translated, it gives CASSGQGHQPQHF.

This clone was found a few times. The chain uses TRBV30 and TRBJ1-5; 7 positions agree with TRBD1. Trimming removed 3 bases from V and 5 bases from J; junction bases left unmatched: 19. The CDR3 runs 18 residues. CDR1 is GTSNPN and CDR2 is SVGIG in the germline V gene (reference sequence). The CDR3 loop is CAWSVDRVPILTHQPQHF. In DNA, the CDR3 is TGTGCCTGGAGCGTTGACAGGGTCCCCATCCTCACCCATCAGCCCCAGCATTTT.

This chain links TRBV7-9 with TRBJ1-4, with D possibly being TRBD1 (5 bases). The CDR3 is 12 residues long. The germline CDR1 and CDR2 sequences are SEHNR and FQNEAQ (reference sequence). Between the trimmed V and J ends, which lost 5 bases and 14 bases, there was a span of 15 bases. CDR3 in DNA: TGTGCCAGCAGCGCTTCTGAGGGGTACCTGTTTTTT. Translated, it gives CASSASEGYLFF.

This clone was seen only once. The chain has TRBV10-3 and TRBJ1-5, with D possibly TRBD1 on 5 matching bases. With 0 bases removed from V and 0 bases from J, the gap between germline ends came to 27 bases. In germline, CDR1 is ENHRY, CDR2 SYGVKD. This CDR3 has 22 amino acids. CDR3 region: CAISESPWRGSGHQDSNQPQHF. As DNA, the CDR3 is TGTGCCATCAGTGAGTCCCCCTGGCGGGGGTCGGGTCACCAAGATAGCAATCAGCCCCAGCATTTT.

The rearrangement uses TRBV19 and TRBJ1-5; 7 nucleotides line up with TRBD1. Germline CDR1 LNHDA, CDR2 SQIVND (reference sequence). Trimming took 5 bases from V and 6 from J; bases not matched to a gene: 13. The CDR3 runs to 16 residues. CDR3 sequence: CASSPGTALGSQPQHF. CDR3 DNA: TGTGCCAGTAGTCCCGGGACAGCCCTTGGGAGTCAGCCCCAGCATTTT.

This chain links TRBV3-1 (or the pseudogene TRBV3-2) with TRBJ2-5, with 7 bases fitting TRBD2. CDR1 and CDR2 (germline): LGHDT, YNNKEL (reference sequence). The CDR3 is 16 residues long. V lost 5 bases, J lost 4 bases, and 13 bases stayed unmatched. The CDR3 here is CASSKRGVRFGETQYF. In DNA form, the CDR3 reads TGTGCCAGCAGCAAACGGGGGGTGCGGTTTGGAGAGACCCAGTACTTC.